The TCR beta chain under discussion was sequenced for a study of PD-1 blockade in classical Hodgkin lymphoma. General study points: Newly diagnosed and completely responding patients shared comparable baseline diversity. Exclusion covered patients beginning nivolumab under 1 year post-ASCT.

The CDR3 has 10 amino acids. CDR1 and CDR2 (germline): SEHNR, FQNEAQ (reference sequence). V lost 1 base to trimming and J lost 9 bases, with 1 base between them. Every patient relapsed after autologous stem cell transplantation, and brentuximab vedotin exposure varied. The table lists this clone with a few counts. Its antigen is not known. TCRdb keeps only in-frame clones here, not all; method: immunoSEQ multiplex PCR. The table includes roughly 50,000 clones, 81% detected once. The rearrangement links TRBV7-9 to TRBJ2-1, with D unclear. The receptor's source is a human donor with classical Hodgkin lymphoma. The specimen comprised peripheral blood mononuclear cells (PBMCs), sampled at baseline. The CDR3 region is CASSLGEQFF. The DNA for the CDR3 is TGTGCCAGCAGCTTAGGTGAGCAGTTCTTC. Variable domain in full (rest from reference TRBV7-9 and TRBJ2-1): DTGVSQNPRHKITKRGQNVTFRCDPISEHNRLYWYRQTLGQGPEFLTYFQNEAQLEKSRLLSDRFSAERPKGSFSTLEIQRTEQGDSAMYLCASSLGEQFFGPGTRLTVL.